This T cell receptor (beta chain) is from a study of blood T cell repertoires in COVID-19. About the research overall: Samples came from the United States, Italy and Spain, spanning acute and convalescent COVID-19. From T cells, B-cell-depleted T cells, or PBMCs came the material, which was cDNA or gDNA.

This clone showed up just once. Original processing methods: Reference gene primer amplification yielded estimated nucleated cell counts. Sequencing used immunoSEQ multiplex PCR; TCRdb keeps in-frame clones, though not all of them. V, J and clone size were drawn from that table, and D and trimming were deduced from the DNA. This table has some 220,000 clones, approximately 82% appearing once. From germline, CDR1 is SGHVS and CDR2 FQNEAQ. The V end was cut by 2 bases, the J end by 5 bases, with 19 bases between. The CDR3 has 16 residues. This receptor was obtained from a man aged 50-59 years with active or convalescent COVID-19. The V gene is TRBV7-8, the J gene TRBJ2-7; perhaps TRBD2 as D (7 bases). The sequencing input was peripheral blood. Here the CDR3 DNA reads TGTGCCAGCAGCTTAAGAGTGGTTGGGGGGGACAACGAGCAGTACTTC. As protein: CASSLRVVGGDNEQYF.